This T cell receptor beta chain was profiled in a study of blood T cell repertoires in COVID-19. Authors' methods: Researchers report that nucleated cell counts were estimated from reference gene primer amplification. Measured with immunoSEQ multiplex PCR; TCRdb has only the in-frame clones, and not every one. V, J and clone size reflect that table, while D and trimming were determined from the DNA. The top ten clones hold roughly 4% of a sample with approximately 140,000 clones, about 87% of them seen once. J lost 2 bases, V lost 1 base, and 2 bases had no gene match. Germline V gene sequence: CDR1 MNHEY, CDR2 SVGAGI. This CDR3 comprises 14 residues.

Specimen: peripheral blood. The chain couples TRBV6-5 to TRBJ2-7; TRBD1 matches at 7 bases. The origin of this receptor is a woman in her forties with acute or convalescent COVID-19. CDR3 DNA sequence: TGTGCCAGCAGTTACTGGGGACAGACCTACGAGCAGTACTTC. Translated, it gives CASSYWGQTYEQYF.